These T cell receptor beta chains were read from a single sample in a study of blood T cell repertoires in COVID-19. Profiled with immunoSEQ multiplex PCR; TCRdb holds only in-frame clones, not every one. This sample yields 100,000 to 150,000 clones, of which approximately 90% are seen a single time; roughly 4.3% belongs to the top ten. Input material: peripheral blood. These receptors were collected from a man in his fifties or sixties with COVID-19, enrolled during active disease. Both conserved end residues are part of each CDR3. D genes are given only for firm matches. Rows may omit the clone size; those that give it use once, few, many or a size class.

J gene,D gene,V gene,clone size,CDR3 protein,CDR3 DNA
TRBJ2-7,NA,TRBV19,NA,CASSSMDRSYEQYF,TGTGCCAGTAGTTCTATGGACAGATCCTACGAGCAGTACTTC
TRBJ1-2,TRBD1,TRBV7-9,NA,CASSRQGAYYGYTF,TGTGCCAGCAGTAGACAGGGGGCTTACTATGGCTACACCTTC
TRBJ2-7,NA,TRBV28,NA,CASSSSYEQYF,TGTGCCAGCAGCTCCTCCTACGAGCAGTACTTC
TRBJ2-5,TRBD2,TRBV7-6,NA,CASSLATGTRSINF,TGTGCCAGCAGCTTAGCTACGGGGACTAGATCGATCAACTTC
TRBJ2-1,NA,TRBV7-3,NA,CASSPGVHNEQFF,TGTGCCAGCAGCCCAGGGGTCCACAATGAGCAGTTCTTC
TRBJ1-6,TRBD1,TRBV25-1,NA,CASSVQGAGSPLHF,TGTGCCAGCAGTGTACAGGGGGCTGGTTCACCCCTCCACTTT
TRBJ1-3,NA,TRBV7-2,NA,CASSSNPSYSGNTIYF,TGTGCCAGCAGCTCGAATCCTAGCTACTCTGGAAACACCATATATTTT
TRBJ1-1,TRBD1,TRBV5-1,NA,CASRPRDRTLNTEAFF,TGCGCCAGCAGACCCCGGGACAGAACTTTGAACACTGAAGCTTTCTTT
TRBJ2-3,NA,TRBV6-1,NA,CASSPSGDTQYF,TGTGCCAGCAGCCCATCCGGAGATACGCAGTATTTT
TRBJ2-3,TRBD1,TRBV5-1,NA,CASSLEGQGSDTQYF,TGCGCCAGCAGCTTGGAAGGACAGGGGTCAGATACGCAGTATTTT
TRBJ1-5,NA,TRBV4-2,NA,CASSQERGRQPQHF,TGTGCCAGCAGCCAAGAAAGGGGAAGGCAGCCCCAGCATTTT
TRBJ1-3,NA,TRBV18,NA,CASSPDRTSGNTIYF,TGTGCCAGCTCACCCGACAGAACCTCTGGAAACACCATATATTTT
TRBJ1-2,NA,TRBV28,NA,CASLYSQSDYGYTF,TGTGCCAGCCTATACAGCCAGAGTGACTATGGCTACACCTTC
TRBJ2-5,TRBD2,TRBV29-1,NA,CSVPPSGGAQQETQYF,TGCAGCGTTCCACCTAGCGGGGGGGCGCAGCAAGAGACCCAGTACTTC
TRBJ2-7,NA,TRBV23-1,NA,CASSQYRDEQYF,TGCGCCAGCAGTCAATACAGGGACGAGCAGTACTTC
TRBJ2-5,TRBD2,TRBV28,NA,CASSLSGLAGDLEETQYF,TGTGCCAGCAGTTTATCGGGACTAGCGGGGGACCTGGAGGAGACCCAGTACTTC
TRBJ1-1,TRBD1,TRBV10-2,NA,CASSESRDSTEAFF,TGCGCCAGCAGTGAGTCCCGGGACAGCACTGAAGCTTTCTTT
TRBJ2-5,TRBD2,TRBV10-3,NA,CAISPVAGTQETQYF,TGTGCCATCAGTCCAGTAGCGGGGACGCAAGAGACCCAGTACTTC
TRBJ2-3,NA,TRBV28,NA,CASSEATDTQYF,TGTGCCAGCAGCGAGGCAACAGATACGCAGTATTTT
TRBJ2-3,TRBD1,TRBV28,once,CASSPEAGGRDTQYF,TGTGCCAGCAGCCCGGAGGCAGGGGGCAGGGATACGCAGTATTTT
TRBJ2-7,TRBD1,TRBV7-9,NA,CASSTDRGENYEQYF,TGTGCCAGCAGCACCGACAGGGGGGAGAACTACGAGCAGTACTTC
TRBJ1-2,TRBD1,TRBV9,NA,CASKDRVHGYTF,TGTGCCAGCAAGGACAGGGTCCATGGCTACACCTTC
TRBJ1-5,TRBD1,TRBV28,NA,CASRTGGQPQHF,TGTGCCAGCCGGACAGGGGGTCAGCCCCAGCATTTT
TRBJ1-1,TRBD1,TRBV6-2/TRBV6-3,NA,CASSFDRGDTEAFF,TGTGCCAGCAGTTTCGACAGGGGAGACACTGAAGCTTTCTTT
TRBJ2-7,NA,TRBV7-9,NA,CASSFKSGPLTYEQYF,TGTGCCAGCAGCTTCAAGTCAGGGCCCTTAACCTACGAGCAGTACTTC
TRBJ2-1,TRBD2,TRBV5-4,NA,CASSLVTGGERFF,TGTGCCAGCAGCTTAGTTACGGGGGGGGAGCGGTTCTTC
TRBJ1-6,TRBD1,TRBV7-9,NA,CAIDPAAGTGFPLHF,TGTGCCATTGACCCAGCTGCTGGGACAGGGTTCCCCCTCCACTTT
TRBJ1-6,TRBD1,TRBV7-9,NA,CASTGTGSTAPLHF,TGTGCCAGCACCGGGACAGGGTCAACGGCACCCCTCCACTTT
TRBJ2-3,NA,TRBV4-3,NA,CASSQVGRGSTDTQYF,TGCGCCAGCAGCCAAGTCGGTAGGGGAAGCACAGATACGCAGTATTTT
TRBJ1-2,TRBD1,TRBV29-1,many,CSVLGQTYGYTF,TGCAGCGTGCTGGGACAGACGTATGGCTACACCTTC
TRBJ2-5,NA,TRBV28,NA,CASSTTIKETQYF,TGTGCCAGCAGTACAACTATAAAAGAGACCCAGTACTTC
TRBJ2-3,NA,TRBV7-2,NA,CASSLVTQSTDTQYF,TGTGCCAGCAGCTTGGTGACTCAAAGCACAGATACGCAGTATTTT
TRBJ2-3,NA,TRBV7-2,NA,CASSLGVGRGSTDTQYF,TGTGCCAGCAGCTTAGGCGTTGGTAGGGGGAGCACAGATACGCAGTATTTT
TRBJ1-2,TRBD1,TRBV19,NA,CASTLGTGGDYGYTF,TGTGCCAGCACGCTCGGGACAGGGGGCGACTATGGCTACACCTTC
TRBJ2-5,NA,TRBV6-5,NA,CAIGRGETQYF,TGTGCCATCGGAAGGGGAGAGACCCAGTACTTC
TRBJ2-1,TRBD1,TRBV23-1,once,CASSQSKGQGIYNEQFF,TGCGCCAGCAGTCAATCTAAGGGACAGGGGATCTACAATGAGCAGTTCTTC
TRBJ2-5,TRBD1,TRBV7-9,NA,CASSAGDRWGETQYF,TGTGCCAGCAGCGCAGGGGACAGGTGGGGAGAGACCCAGTACTTC
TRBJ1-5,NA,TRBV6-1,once,CASSDRAGGRPQHF,TGTGCCAGCAGTGATAGGGCTGGGGGCCGGCCCCAGCATTTT
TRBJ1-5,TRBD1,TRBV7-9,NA,CASSLGDSDSNQPQHF,TGTGCCAGCAGCTTAGGGGACAGCGATAGCAATCAGCCCCAGCATTTT
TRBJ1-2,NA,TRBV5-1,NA,CASSLARRGTTFPDGYTF,TGCGCCAGCAGCTTGGCACGGAGAGGGACAACCTTCCCGGATGGCTACACCTTC
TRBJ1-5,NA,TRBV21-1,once,CASIKTPYSNQPQHF,TGTGCCAGCATAAAAACACCGTATAGCAATCAGCCCCAGCATTTT
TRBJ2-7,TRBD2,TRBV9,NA,CASSVGGGSPYEQYF,TGTGCCAGCAGCGTAGGGGGGGGGTCCCCCTACGAGCAGTACTTC
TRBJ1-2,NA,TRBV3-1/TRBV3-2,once,CASSQDSRSYGYTF,TGTGCCAGCAGCCAAGATTCCAGGTCCTATGGCTACACCTTC
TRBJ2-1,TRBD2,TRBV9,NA,CASSVVWTSGSYNEQFF,TGTGCCAGCAGCGTAGTGTGGACTAGCGGCTCCTACAATGAGCAGTTCTTC
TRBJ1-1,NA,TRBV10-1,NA,CASSDGGGNTEAFF,TGCGCCAGCAGTGATGGGGGGGGGAACACTGAAGCTTTCTTT
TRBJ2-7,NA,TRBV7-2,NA,CASSSSGGTTYEQYF,TGTGCCAGCAGCTCCTCCGGAGGAACTACCTACGAGCAGTACTTC
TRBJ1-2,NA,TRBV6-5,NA,CASSYSISDYGYTF,TGTGCCAGCAGTTACTCGATCTCAGACTATGGCTACACCTTC
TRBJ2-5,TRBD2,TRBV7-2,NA,CASSRGDRQETQYF,TGTGCCAGCAGCCGGGGGGACCGGCAAGAGACCCAGTACTTC
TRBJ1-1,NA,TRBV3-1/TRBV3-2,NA,CASRLKQNTEAFF,TGTGCCAGCAGGTTAAAACAGAACACTGAAGCTTTCTTT
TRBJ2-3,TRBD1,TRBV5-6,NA,CASSPTDRSTDTQYF,TGTGCCAGCAGCCCAACGGACAGGAGCACAGATACGCAGTATTTT
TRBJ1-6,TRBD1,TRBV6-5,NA,CASSYSDRGRSSPLHF,TGTGCCAGCAGTTACTCAGACAGGGGGCGAAGTTCACCCCTCCACTTT
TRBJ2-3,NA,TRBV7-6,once,CASSLGTGTSTDTQYF,TGTGCCAGCAGCTTAGGGACCGGGACAAGCACAGATACGCAGTATTTT
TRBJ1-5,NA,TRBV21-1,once,CASTQGGYSNQPQHF,TGTGCCAGCACCCAAGGGGGTTACAGCAATCAGCCCCAGCATTTT
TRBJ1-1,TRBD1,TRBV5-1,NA,CASSLDRGSLDTEAFF,TGCGCCAGCAGCTTGGACAGGGGATCGTTGGACACTGAAGCTTTCTTT